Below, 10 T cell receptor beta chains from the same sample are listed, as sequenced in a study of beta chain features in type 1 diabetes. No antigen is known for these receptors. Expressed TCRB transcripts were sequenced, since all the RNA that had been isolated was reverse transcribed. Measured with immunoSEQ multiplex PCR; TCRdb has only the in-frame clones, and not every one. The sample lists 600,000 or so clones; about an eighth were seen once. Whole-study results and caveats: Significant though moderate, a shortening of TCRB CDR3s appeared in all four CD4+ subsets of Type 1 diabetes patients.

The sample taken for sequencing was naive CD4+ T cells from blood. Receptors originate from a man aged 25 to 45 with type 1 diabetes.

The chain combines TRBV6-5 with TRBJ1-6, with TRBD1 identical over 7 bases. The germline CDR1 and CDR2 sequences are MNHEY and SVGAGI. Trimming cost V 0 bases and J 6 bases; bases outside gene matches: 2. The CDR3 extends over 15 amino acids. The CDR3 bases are TGTGCCAGCAGTTACTCAGGGACAGCTAATTCACCCCTCCACTTT. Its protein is CASSYSGTANSPLHF.

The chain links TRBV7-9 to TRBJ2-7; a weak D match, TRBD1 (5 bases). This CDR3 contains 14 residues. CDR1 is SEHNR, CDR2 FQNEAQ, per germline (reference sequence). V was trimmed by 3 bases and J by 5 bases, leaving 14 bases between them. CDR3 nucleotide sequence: TGTGCCAGCAGCTTTTACCAGGGCGTGAACGAGCAGTACTTC. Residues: CASSFYQGVNEQYF. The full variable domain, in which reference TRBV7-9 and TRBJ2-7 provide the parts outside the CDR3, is DTGVSQNPRHKITKRGQNVTFRCDPISEHNRLYWYRQTLGQGPEFLTYFQNEAQLEKSRLLSDRFSAERPKGSFSTLEIQRTEQGDSAMYLCASSFYQGVNEQYFGPGTRLTVT.

The CDR3: CASAPDPFGYTF. The CDR3 bases are TGTGCCAGCGCCCCCGACCCTTTTGGCTACACCTTC. The chain combines TRBV7-2 with TRBJ1-2; D call uncertain. Germline loops: CDR1 SGHTA, CDR2 FQGNSA. Between the trimmed V and J ends, which lost 8 bases and 7 bases, there was a span of 14 bases. The CDR3 extends over 12 amino acids.

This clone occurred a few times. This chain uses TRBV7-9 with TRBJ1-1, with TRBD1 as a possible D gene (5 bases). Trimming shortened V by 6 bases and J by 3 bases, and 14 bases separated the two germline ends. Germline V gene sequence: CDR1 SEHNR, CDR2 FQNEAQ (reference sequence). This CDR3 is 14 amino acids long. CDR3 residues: CASRLEGWDTEAFF. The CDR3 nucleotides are TGTGCCAGCAGGTTGGAGGGGTGGGACACTGAAGCTTTCTTT.

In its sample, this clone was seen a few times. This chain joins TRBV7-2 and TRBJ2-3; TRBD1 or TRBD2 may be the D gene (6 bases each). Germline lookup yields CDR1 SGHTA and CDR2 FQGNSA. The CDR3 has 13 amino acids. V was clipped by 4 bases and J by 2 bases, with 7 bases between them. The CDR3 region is CASSSGATDTQYF. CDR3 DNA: TGTGCCAGCAGCTCGGGGGCCACAGATACGCAGTATTTT.

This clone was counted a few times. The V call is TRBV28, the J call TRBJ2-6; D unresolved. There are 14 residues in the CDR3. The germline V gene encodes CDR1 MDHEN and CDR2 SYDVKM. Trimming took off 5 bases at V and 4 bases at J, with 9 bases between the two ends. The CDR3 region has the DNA TGTGCCAGCAGTGTCGAGGCCGGGGCCAACGTCCTGACTTTC. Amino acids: CASSVEAGANVLTF.

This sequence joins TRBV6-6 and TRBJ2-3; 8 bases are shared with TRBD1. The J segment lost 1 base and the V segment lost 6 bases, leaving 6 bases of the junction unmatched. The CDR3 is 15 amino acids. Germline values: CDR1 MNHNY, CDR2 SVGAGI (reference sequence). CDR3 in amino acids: CASRHGQGGTDTQYF. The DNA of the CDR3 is TGTGCCAGCAGGCACGGACAGGGTGGCACAGATACGCAGTATTTT.

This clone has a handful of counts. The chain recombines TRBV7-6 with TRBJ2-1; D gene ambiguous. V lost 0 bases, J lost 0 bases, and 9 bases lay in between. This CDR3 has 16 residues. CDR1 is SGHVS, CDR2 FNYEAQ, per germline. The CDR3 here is CASSLASLSSYNEQFF. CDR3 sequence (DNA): TGTGCCAGCAGCTTAGCTAGCTTGAGCTCCTACAATGAGCAGTTCTTC.

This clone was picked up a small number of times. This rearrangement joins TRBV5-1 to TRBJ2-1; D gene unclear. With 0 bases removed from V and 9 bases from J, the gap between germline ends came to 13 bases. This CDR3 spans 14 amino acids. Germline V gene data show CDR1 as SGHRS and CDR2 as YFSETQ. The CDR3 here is CASSLVESLSEQFF. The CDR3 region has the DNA TGCGCCAGCAGCTTGGTGGAATCCCTCTCTGAGCAGTTCTTC.

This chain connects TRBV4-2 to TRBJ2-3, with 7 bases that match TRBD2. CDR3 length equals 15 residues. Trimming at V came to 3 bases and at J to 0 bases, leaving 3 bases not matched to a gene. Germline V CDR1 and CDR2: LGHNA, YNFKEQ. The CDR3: CASSQWDYSTDTQYF. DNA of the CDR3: TGTGCCAGCAGCCAGTGGGACTACAGCACAGATACGCAGTATTTT.